These T cell receptor beta chains were read from a single sample in a study of T cells in Graves' hyperthyroidism and ophthalmopathy. TCRdb passed the multiplex PCR reads through MiXCR, listing each CDR3 protein once. The sample comprises about 420,000 distinct CDR3 sequences, 15% to 18% of which are singletons, and almost 8% rests with the top ten. Material for sequencing was blood. These receptors were taken from a woman between 18 and 30 years old with Graves' hyperthyroidism. CDR3s leave out the opening cysteine and the closing phenylalanine or tryptophan. Size values are once, few and many counts, or a class for expanded clones, and some rows have none.

v_gene	j_gene	abundance	CDR3aa
TRBV2	TRBJ1-1	many	AWGEVGTEAF
TRBV9	TRBJ1-2	many	ASSPKDREGYT
TRBV20-1	TRBJ1-2	many	SASSQFYGYT
TRBV10-3	TRBJ1-4	NA	AISESKAEKLF
TRBV7-2	TRBJ2-5	NA	ATDMVAGDQETQY
TRBV7-9	TRBJ1-5	many	ASSLDTRQPQH
TRBV25-1	TRBJ1-1	NA	ASSEGQITEAF
TRBV5-1	TRBJ2-1	NA	ASSLVGSELGSGNEQF
TRBV29-1	TRBJ2-3	many	SVGSGLAGAIDTQY
TRBV24-1	TRBJ2-5	many	ATSERRTEYQETQY
TRBV18	TRBJ1-1	many	ASSPERGPEAF
TRBV20-1	TRBJ2-2	NA	SAPGASGTGELF
TRBV20-1	TRBJ2-1	many	SAGGLAGVFGNEQF
TRBV12-3/TRBV12-4	TRBJ2-5	NA	ASSLAGGPVETQY
TRBV27	TRBJ2-1	many	ASSPDSFNEQF
TRBV20-1	TRBJ2-7	many	SARGREQY
TRBV20-1	TRBJ2-1	many	SARQAGGNEQF
TRBV4-1	TRBJ1-3	many	ASSQVHSSGNTIY
TRBV12-3/TRBV12-4	TRBJ2-2	few	ASSLMGAVTGELF
TRBV10-3	TRBJ2-3	many	AISDRLGADTQY
TRBV11-3	TRBJ2-1	NA	ASSLARTSGYTSSYNEQF
TRBV7-3	TRBJ2-3	NA	ASSPGRSGTDTQY
TRBV7-9	TRBJ2-2	many	ARRSGNTGELF
TRBV7-9	TRBJ1-3	many	ASSPSTGVVSGNTIY
TRBV5-6	TRBJ1-2	many	ASTRITGEYGYT
TRBV29-1	TRBJ1-2	NA	SVDYGTVNYGYT
TRBV6-1	TRBJ2-1	many	ASSENWENNEQF
TRBV9	TRBJ1-3	many	ASSSSGTIY
TRBV6-1	TRBJ2-7	many	ASSPRVTSGGHN
TRBV3-1	TRBJ2-1	many	ASSQAVRNEQF
TRBV2	TRBJ2-3	many	ASSEGQDTQY
TRBV6-1	TRBJ2-1	NA	ASSASGGSYNEHF